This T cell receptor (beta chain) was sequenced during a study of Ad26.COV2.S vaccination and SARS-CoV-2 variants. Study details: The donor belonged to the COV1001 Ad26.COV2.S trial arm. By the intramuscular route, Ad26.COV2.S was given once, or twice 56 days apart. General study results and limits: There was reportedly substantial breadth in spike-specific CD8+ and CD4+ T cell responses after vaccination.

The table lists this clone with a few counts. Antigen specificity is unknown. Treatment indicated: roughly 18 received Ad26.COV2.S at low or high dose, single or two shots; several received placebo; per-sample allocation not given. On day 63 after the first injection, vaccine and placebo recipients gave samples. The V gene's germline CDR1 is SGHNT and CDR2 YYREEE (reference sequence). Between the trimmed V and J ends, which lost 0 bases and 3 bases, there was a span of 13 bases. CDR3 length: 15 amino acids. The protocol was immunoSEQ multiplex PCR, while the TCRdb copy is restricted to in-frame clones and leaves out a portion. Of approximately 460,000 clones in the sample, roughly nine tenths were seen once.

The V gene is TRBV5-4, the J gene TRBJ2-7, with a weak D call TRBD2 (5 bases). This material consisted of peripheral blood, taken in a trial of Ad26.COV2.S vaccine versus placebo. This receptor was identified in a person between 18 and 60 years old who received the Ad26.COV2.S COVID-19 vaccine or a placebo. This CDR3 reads CASSLGGSSVYEQYF. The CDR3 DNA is TGTGCCAGCAGCTTGGGTGGGAGTAGTGTCTACGAGCAGTACTTC. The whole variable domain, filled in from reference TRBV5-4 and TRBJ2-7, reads ETGVTQSPTHLIKTRGQQVTLRCSSQSGHNTVSWYQQALGQGPQFIFQYYREEENGRGNFPPRFSGLQFPNYSSELNVNALELDDSALYLCASSLGGSSVYEQYFGPGTRLTVT.